Below are 16 T cell receptor beta chains sequenced from a single sample in a study of T cells after yellow fever vaccination (dated by TCRdb to between 2018 and 2021). Libraries were constructed by 5' RACE. The data were produced on an Illumina HiSeq 2500. TCRdb itself trimmed the public reads at Q25 with fastp, ran MiXCR and retained productive beta chains. Each CDR3 protein appears once, grouped with its most common genes and DNA. Present in this sample are around 550,000 distinct CDR3 sequences, under 25% of which were seen just once. The ten largest make up around an eighth of the sample. The treatment or condition label of this sample denotes: live attenuated yellow fever vaccine strain. The sample here was PBMCs, taken 15 days after the yellow fever booster vaccination. These receptors were obtained from a man aged 25-45 years who received the YFV17D yellow fever vaccine.

The V call is TRBV7-2, the J call TRBJ2-1; D call uncertain. Trimming took 2 bases from V and 8 from J, leaving 7 bases between them. Germline CDR1 and CDR2: SGHTA and FQGNSA. The CDR3 spans 12 residues. The CDR3 loop is CASSLINYEQFF. Here the CDR3 DNA reads TGTGCCAGCAGCTTAATAAACTATGAGCAGTTCTTC.

The V and J genes are TRBV18 and TRBJ2-1; 9 bases are shared with TRBD1. The closer fit of TRBJ2-7 to the DNA end suggests the J call may be wrong. CDR3 length equals 15 residues. The V gene's germline CDR1 is KGHSH and CDR2 LQKENI. As DNA, the CDR3 is TGTGCCAGCTCATTAACCGGGACAGGGATGAATGAGCAGTACTTC. This encodes CASSLTGTGMNEQYF.

This clonotype was recorded a few times. This chain uses TRBV5-1 with TRBJ2-3; 15 bases line up with TRBD2. J gave up 4 bases and V 4 bases, and 7 bases lay outside the gene matches. The CDR3 runs to 17 residues. Germline V CDR1 and CDR2: SGHRS, YFSETQ. The CDR3 reads CASSLGLAGGAADTQYF. CDR3 sequence (DNA): TGCGCCAGCAGCCTGGGACTAGCGGGAGGCGCAGCAGATACGCAGTATTTT.

This clonotype was found many times. The chain recombines TRBV29-1 with TRBJ2-4; the match to TRBD2 covers 14 bases. This CDR3 region has 20 residues. V dropped 2 bases and J dropped 2; count of bases not matched to a gene: 14. Germline V CDR1 and CDR2: SQVTM, ANQGSEA. CDR3 in amino acids: CSVEWVGLAGVLVSKNIQYF. CDR3 sequence (DNA): TGCAGCGTTGAATGGGTGGGACTAGCGGGAGTGCTTGTGTCCAAAAACATTCAGTACTTC.

This clonotype was seen only a few times. The J gene is TRBJ2-7, the V gene TRBV6-5, with 7 nucleotides matching TRBD2. The J segment lost 12 bases and the V segment lost 7 bases, leaving 9 bases of the junction unmatched. Germline V gene lookup returns CDR1 MNHEY and CDR2 SVGAGI. CDR3 length: 11 amino acids. The CDR3 region is CASIQSGAVYF. CDR3 DNA: TGTGCCAGCATTCAAAGCGGGGCGGTGTACTTC.

This clonotype was counted ten times or more. A clone one base away is much larger, so this may be a read error. The chain links TRBV12-3 or TRBV12-4 to TRBJ2-3, with D hard to call. The germline V and J ends were trimmed by 7 bases and 6 bases, with 8 bases remaining between them. CDR3 size: 11 residues. The CDR3: CASTLGDTQYF. DNA for the CDR3: TGTGCCAGCACCTTAGGGGATACGCAGTATTTT.

This clonotype was observed a few times. The genes are TRBV4-3 and TRBJ2-4; D perhaps matches TRBD1 (5 bases). Trimming cost V 1 base and J 8 bases, with 15 bases left between them. The germline V gene has CDR1 LGHNA and CDR2 YSLEER. The CDR3 has 15 residues. The CDR3 DNA sequence: TGCGCCAGCAGCCAAGCCGCAGGGTCTTTGGACATTCAGTACTTC. Translating it yields CASSQAAGSLDIQYF.

This clonotype was recorded a few times. V is TRBV12-3 or TRBV12-4 and J is TRBJ1-2, with a tentative D call TRBD1 (6 bases). The length of the CDR3 is 14 residues. V lost 7 bases, J lost 4 bases, and 16 bases lay in between. The CDR3 DNA reads TGTGCCAGCACCAATACACAGGGTTCCTATGGCTACACCTTC. Its translation: CASTNTQGSYGYTF.

The chain recombines TRBV20-1 with TRBJ1-6, with D hard to call. V was clipped by 7 bases and J by 6 bases, with 16 bases between them. Germline V gene sequence: CDR1 DFQATT, CDR2 SNEGSKA (reference sequence). This CDR3 contains 14 residues. The CDR3 nucleotides read TGCAGTGTCCAACCCGGACCAACTAATTCACCCCTCCACTTT. Protein: CSVQPGPTNSPLHF.

The chain couples TRBV18 to TRBJ2-5; TRBD1 is a possible D gene (6 bases). CDR1 is KGHSH, CDR2 LQKENI, per germline. Trimming pared 6 bases from V and 1 base from J, leaving 15 bases between. The CDR3 length is 15 residues. Here the CDR3 DNA reads TGTGCCAGCTCGGACAGTCAGGGTCGCCAAGAGACCCAGTACTTC. This codes for CASSDSQGRQETQYF.

The CDR3 region is CSANPSSGKKTDTQYF. The CDR3 DNA reads as TGCAGTGCTAACCCTTCTAGCGGAAAGAAAACAGATACGCAGTATTTT. This sequence joins TRBV20-1 and TRBJ2-3; TRBD2 agrees at 7 bases. This CDR3 is 16 amino acids long. J was trimmed by 3 bases and V by 4 bases; bases with no gene match: 13. Per the germline V gene, CDR1 is DFQATT and CDR2 is SNEGSKA (reference sequence).

The chain carries TRBV10-3 and TRBJ1-2; possible D gene TRBD1, 6 bases. This CDR3 is built from 15 residues. Germline lookup yields CDR1 ENHRY and CDR2 SYGVKD. Trimming pared 0 bases from V and 2 bases from J, leaving 10 bases between. DNA of the CDR3: TGTGCCATCAGTGAGTCAAGGCAGGGGAACTATGGCTACACCTTC. It specifies CAISESRQGNYGYTF.

The chain is built from TRBV20-1 and TRBJ2-7; TRBD1 is a possible D gene (6 bases). Germline-derived CDR1 and CDR2 are DFQATT and SNEGSKA (reference sequence). The CDR3 loop spans 19 amino acids. Trimming left V 0 bases short and J 2 bases short, with 26 bases between. Here the CDR3 reads CSARDYAGDGQGIPYEQYF. CDR3 nucleotides: TGCAGTGCTAGAGATTACGCAGGGGACGGCCAGGGGATCCCCTACGAGCAGTACTTC.

This clonotype has a handful of counts. The chain recombines TRBV7-2 with TRBJ2-5; D ambiguous. Per the germline V gene, CDR1 is SGHTA and CDR2 is FQGNSA. V lost 0 bases to trimming and J lost 4 bases, with 6 bases between them. This CDR3 comprises 13 residues. The CDR3 region has the DNA TGTGCCAGCAGCTTAGCAGGGATAGAGACCCAGTACTTC. Translation gives CASSLAGIETQYF. Together with reference TRBV7-2 and TRBJ2-5, the CDR3 gives the full variable domain: GAGVSQSPSNKVTEKGKDVELRCDPISGHTALYWYRQSLGQGLEFLIYFQGNSAPDKSGLPSDRFSAERTGGSVSTLTIQRTQQEDSAVYLCASSLAGIETQYFGPGTRLLVL.

The sample holds many counts of this clonotype. V and J are TRBV20-1 and TRBJ2-1, with TRBD2 matching 12 bases. V lost 2 bases to trimming and J lost 9 bases; unmatched junction nucleotides: 5. This CDR3 comprises 14 residues. The germline V gene encodes CDR1 DFQATT and CDR2 SNEGSKA (reference sequence). CDR3 loop: CSARRLAGVVEQFF. The CDR3 DNA reads TGCAGTGCTAGAAGACTAGCGGGAGTGGTTGAGCAGTTCTTC.

V is TRBV6-2 or TRBV6-3 and J is TRBJ2-1; 7 nucleotides agree with TRBD2. The V gene's germline CDR1 is MNHEY and CDR2 SVGEGT. The CDR3 spans 15 residues. V lost 0 bases and J lost 8; bases outside the gene matches: 7. The CDR3 reads CASSYSNTLADEQFF. DNA of the CDR3: TGTGCCAGCAGTTACTCGAACACTCTAGCGGATGAGCAGTTCTTC.